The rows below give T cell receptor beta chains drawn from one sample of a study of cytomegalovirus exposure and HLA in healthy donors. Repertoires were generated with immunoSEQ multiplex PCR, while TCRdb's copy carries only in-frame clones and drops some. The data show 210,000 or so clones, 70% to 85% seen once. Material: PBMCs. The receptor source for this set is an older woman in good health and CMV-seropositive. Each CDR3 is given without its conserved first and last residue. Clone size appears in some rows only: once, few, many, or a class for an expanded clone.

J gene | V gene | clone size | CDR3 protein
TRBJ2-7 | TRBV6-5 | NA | ASSYSGGQRYEQY
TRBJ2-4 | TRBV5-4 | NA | ASTMDRAGNIQY
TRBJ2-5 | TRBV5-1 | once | ASRVERGDGETQY
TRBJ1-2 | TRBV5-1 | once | ASSFGTETSET
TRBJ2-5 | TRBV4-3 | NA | ASSLAGGPETQY
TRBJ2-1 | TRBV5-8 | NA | ASSLAASGFNNEQF
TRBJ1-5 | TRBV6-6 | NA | ASSYSTVHYQPQH
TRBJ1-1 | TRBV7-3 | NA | ASSPGTGEPAF
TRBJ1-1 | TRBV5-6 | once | ASSSLDRNTEAF
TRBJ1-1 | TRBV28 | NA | ASSFTGWVNTEAF
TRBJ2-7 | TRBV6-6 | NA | ASRLDIFPYEQY
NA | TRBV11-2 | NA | ASRGGVYEQY
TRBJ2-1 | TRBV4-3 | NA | ASSRKGRDDEQF
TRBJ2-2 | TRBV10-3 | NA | AISGSGELF
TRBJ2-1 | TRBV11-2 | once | ASSFLLNEQF
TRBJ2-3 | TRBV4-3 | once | ASSRTSGGAKDTQY
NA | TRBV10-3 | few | AISPGSYEQY
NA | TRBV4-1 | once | ASSHGESGSTYEQY
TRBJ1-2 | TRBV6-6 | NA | ASSYGDRPNYGYT
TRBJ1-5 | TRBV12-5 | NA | ASGDVGAGGNQPQH
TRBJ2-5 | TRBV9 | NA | ASSPGTASFYQETQY
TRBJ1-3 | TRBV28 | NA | ATSDGWGGSGNTIY
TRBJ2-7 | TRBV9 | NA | ASSVGGSYEQY
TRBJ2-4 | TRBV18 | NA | ASSPGQVVNIQY
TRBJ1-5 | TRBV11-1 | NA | ASSPGTGNNQPQH
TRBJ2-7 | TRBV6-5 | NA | ASRGLAGGLYEQY
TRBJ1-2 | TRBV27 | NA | ASSPNFDRGSYT
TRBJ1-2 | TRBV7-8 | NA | ASSYAGGRANYGYT
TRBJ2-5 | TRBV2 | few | ASRPDLGQETQY
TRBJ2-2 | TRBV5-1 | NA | ASSLNSFSNTGELF
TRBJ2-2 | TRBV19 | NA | ASGSHGSTNTGELF
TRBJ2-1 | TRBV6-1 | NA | ASSEEGSYNEQF
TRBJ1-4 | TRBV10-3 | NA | ATYNEKLF
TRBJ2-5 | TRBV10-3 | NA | AISETIEKETQY
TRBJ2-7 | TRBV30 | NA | AWSDGTTYEQY
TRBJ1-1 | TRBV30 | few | AWSLQEEAF
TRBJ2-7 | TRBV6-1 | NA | ASSEYYSYEQY
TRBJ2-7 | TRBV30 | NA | AWSYAGGAGEQY
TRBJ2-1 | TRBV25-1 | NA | ASSESISGRYEQF
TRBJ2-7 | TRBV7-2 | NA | ASSSRLAGVTYEQY
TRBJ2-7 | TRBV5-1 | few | ASSPRTGPYYEQY
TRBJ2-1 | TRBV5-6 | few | ASSGEASQF
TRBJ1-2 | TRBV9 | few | ASSVPRTGGDYGYT
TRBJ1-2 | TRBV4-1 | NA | ASSQVPEQGAVYT
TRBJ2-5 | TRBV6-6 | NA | ASSYGARYQETQY
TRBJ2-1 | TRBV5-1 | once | ASSYSGRGNEQF
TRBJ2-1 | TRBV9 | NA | ASSLLGAGAYNEQF
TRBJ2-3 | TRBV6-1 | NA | ASSGAMGLAGGTDTQY
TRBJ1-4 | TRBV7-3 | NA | ASSTTGGQNEKLF
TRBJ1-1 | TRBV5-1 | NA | ASSLAQGYITEAF